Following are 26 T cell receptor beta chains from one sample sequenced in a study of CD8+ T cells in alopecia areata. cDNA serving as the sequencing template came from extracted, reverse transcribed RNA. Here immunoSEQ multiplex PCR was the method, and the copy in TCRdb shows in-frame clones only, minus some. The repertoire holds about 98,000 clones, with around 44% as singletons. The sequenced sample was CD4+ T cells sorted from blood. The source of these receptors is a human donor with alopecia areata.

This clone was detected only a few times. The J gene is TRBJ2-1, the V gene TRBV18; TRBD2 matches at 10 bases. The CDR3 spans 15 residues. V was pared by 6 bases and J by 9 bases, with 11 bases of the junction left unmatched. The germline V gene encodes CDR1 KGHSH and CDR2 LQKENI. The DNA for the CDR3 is TGTGCCAGCTCGCCAGGGCTAGCGGGAGATGGTGAGCAGTTCTTC. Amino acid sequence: CASSPGLAGDGEQFF.

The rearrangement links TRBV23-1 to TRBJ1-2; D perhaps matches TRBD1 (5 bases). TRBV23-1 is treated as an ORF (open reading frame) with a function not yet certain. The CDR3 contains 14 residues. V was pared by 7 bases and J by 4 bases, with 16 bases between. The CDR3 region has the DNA TGCGCCAGCACCCTCGGGGGGAAGGGCTATGGCTACACCTTC. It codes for CASTLGGKGYGYTF.

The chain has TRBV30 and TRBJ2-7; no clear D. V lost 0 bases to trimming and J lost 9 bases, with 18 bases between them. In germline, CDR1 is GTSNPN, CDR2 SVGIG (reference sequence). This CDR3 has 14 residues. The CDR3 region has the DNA TGTGCCTGGAGTGTACGGGCCCTGGCGGTTGGGCAGTACTTC. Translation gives CAWSVRALAVGQYF.

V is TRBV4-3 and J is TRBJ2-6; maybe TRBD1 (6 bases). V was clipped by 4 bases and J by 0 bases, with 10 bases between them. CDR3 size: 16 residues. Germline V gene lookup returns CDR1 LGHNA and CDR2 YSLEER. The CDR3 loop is CASSRTAVSGANVLTF. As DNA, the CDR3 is TGCGCCAGCAGCCGGACAGCGGTCTCTGGGGCCAACGTCCTGACTTTC.

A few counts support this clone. The CDR3 is CASRAAGQGSVEQYF. The CDR3 bases are TGTGCCAGCAGGGCTGCCGGACAGGGTTCGGTCGAGCAGTACTTC. J is TRBJ2-7 and V is TRBV28, with 8 bases that match TRBD1. The CDR3 covers 15 residues. Germline values: CDR1 MDHEN, CDR2 SYDVKM. V lost 6 bases to trimming and J lost 6 bases; unmatched junction nucleotides: 13.

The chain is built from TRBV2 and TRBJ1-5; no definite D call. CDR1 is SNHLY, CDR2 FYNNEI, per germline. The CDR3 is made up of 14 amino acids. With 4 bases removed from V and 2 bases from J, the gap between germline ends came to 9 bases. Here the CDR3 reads CASSATNGNQPQHF. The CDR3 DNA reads TGTGCCAGCAGTGCCACAAACGGCAATCAGCCCCAGCATTTT.

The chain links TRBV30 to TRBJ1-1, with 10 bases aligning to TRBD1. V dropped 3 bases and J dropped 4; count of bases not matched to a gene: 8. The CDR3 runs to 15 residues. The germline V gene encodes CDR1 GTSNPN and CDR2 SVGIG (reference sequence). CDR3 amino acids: CAWSTTGGASTEAFF. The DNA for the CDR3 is TGTGCCTGGAGCACGACAGGGGGCGCGAGCACTGAAGCTTTCTTT.

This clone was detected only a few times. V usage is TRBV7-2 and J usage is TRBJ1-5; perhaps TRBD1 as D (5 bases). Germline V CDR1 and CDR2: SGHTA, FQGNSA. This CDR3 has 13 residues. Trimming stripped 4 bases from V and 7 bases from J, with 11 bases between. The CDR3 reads CASSSQGGQPQHF. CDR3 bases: TGTGCCAGCAGCTCCCAGGGAGGACAGCCCCAGCATTTT.

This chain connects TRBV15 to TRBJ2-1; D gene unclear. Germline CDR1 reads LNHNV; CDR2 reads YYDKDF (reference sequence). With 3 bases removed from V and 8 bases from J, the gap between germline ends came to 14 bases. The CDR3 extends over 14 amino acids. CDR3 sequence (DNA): TGTGCCACCAGCAGCGGCCCCCACCGCGATGAGCAGTTCTTC. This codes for CATSSGPHRDEQFF.

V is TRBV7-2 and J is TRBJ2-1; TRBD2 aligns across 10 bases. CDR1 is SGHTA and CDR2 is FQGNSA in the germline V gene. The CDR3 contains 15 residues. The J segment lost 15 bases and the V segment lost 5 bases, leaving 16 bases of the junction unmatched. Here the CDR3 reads CASSPRLAGSNRAFF. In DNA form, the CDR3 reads TGTGCCAGCAGCCCTCGACTAGCGGGCTCCAACCGGGCGTTCTTC.

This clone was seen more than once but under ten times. CDR3 amino acids: CASSLDRGDTQYF. The CDR3, as DNA: TGTGCCAGCAGTCTTGACAGGGGAGATACGCAGTATTTT. The chain is built from TRBV2 and TRBJ2-3, with TRBD1 matching 8 bases. Germline trimming cut 5 bases from V and 5 bases from J; bases unmatched to any gene: 3. Germline V gene data show CDR1 as SNHLY and CDR2 as FYNNEI. The CDR3 is 13 residues long.

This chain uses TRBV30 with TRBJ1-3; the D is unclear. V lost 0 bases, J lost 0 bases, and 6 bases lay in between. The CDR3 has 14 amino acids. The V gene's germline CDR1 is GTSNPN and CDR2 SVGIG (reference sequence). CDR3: CAWSVEVSGNTIYF. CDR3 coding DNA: TGTGCCTGGAGTGTAGAAGTCTCTGGAAACACCATATATTTT.

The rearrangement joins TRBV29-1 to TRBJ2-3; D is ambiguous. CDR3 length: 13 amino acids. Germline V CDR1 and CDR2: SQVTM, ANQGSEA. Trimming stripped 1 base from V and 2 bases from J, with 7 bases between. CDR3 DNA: TGCAGCGTTGAAGTGATGTACACAGATACGCAGTATTTT. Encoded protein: CSVEVMYTDTQYF.

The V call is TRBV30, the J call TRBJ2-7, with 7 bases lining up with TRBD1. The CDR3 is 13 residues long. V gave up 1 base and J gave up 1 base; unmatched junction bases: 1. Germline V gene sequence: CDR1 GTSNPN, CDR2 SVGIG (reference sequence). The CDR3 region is CAWSGGQSYEQYF. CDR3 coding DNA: TGTGCCTGGAGTGGGGGACAGTCCTACGAGCAGTACTTC.

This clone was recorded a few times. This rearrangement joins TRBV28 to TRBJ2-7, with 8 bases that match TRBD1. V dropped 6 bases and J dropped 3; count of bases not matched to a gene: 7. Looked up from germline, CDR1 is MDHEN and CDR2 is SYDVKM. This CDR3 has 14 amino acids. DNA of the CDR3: TGTGCCAGCAGATCCGAGACAGGGGACTACGAGCAGTACTTC. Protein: CASRSETGDYEQYF.

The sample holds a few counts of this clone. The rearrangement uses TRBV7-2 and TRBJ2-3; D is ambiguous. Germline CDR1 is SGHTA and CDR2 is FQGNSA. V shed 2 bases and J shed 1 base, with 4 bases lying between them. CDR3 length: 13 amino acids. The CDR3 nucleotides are TGTGCCAGCAGCTTACCAGGCACAGATACGCAGTATTTT. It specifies CASSLPGTDTQYF.

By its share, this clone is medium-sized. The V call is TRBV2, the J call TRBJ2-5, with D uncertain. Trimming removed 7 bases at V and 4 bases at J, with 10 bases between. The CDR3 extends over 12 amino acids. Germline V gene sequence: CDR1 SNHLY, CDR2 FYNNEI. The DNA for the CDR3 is TGTGCCAGCAATGTTAGGAGAGAGACCCAGTACTTC. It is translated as CASNVRRETQYF.

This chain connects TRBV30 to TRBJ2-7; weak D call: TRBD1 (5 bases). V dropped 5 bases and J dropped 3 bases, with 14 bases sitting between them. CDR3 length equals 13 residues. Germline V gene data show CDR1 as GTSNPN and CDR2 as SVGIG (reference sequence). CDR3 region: CAWSPTVDYEQYF. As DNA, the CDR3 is TGTGCCTGGTCCCCGACAGTAGACTACGAGCAGTACTTC.

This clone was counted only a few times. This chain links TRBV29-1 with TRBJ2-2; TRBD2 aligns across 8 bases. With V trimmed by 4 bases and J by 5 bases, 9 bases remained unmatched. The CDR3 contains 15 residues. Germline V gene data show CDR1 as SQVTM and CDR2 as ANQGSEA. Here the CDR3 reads CSVGPSGGGTGELFF. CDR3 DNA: TGCAGCGTTGGGCCGAGCGGGGGAGGAACCGGGGAGCTGTTTTTT.

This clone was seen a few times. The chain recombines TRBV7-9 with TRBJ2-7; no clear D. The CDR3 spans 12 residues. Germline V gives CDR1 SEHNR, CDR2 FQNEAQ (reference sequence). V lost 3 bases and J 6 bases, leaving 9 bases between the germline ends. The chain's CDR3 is CASSLEGREQYF. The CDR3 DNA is TGTGCCAGCAGCTTGGAAGGGCGCGAGCAGTACTTC.

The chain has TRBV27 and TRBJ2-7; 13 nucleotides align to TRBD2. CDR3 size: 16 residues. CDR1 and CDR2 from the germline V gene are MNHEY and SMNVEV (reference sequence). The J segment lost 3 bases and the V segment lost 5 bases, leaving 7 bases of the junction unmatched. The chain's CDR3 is CASSRLAGGGIYEQYF. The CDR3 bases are TGTGCCAGCAGTCGACTAGCGGGAGGAGGGATCTACGAGCAGTACTTC.

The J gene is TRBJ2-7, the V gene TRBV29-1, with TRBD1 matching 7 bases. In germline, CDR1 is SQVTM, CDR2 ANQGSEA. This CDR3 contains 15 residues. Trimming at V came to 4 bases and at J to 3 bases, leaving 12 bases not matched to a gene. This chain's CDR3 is CSVVPPGTALYEQYF. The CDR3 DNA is TGCAGCGTTGTGCCCCCTGGGACAGCTCTCTACGAGCAGTACTTC.

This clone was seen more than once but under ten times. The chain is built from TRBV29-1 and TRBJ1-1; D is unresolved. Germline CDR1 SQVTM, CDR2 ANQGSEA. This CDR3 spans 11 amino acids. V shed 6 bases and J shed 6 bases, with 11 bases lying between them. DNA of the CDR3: TGCAGCGTCACCGGTAATGCTGAAGCTTTCTTT. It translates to CSVTGNAEAFF.

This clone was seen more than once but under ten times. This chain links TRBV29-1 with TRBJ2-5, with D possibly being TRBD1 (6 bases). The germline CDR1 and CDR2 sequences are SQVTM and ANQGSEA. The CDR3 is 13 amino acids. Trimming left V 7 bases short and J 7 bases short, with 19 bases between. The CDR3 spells CSAGESGAGTQYF. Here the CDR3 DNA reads TGCAGCGCCGGAGAATCAGGGGCCGGGACCCAGTACTTC.

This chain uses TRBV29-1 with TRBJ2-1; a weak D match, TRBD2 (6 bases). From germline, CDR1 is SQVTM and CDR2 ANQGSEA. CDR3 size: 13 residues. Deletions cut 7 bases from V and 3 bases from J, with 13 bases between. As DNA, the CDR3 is TGCAGCGGTACTTCGGGGGTCTACAATGAGCAGTTCTTC. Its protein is CSGTSGVYNEQFF.

CDR3 in DNA: TGTGCCAGCAGAGGCCCGGACAGGGGCTATGGCTACACCTTC. It encodes CASRGPDRGYGYTF. The chain links TRBV25-1 to TRBJ1-2; 9 bases align to TRBD1. V shed 6 bases and J 4 bases; nucleotides not matched to a gene: 6. This CDR3 comprises 14 residues. Per germline, CDR1 MGHDK and CDR2 SYGVNS.